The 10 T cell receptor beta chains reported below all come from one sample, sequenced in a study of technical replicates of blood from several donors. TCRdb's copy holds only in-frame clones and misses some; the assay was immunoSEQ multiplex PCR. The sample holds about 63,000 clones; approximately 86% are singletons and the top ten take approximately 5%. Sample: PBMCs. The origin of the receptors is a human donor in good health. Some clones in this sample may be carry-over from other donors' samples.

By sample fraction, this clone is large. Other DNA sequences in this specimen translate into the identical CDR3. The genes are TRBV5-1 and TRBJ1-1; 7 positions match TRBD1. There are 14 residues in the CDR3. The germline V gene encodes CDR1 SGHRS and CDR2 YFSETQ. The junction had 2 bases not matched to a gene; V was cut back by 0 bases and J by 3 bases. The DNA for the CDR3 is TGCGCCAGCAGCTTGGCAGGGGGGTACACTGAAGCTTTCTTT. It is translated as CASSLAGGYTEAFF. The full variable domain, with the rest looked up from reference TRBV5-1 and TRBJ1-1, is KAGVTQTPRYLIKTRGQQVTLSCSPISGHRSVSWYQQTPGQGLQFLFEYFSETQRNKGNFPGRFSGRQFSNSRSEMNVSTLELGDSALYLCASSLAGGYTEAFFGQGTRLTVV.

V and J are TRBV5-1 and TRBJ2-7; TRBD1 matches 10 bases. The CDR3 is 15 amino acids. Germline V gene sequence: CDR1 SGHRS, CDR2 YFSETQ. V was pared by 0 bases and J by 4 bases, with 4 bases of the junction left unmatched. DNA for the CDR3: TGCGCCAGCAGCTTGGGTGGACAGGGGGGGTACGAGCAGTACTTC. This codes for CASSLGGQGGYEQYF. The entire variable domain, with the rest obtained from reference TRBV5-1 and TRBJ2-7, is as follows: KAGVTQTPRYLIKTRGQQVTLSCSPISGHRSVSWYQQTPGQGLQFLFEYFSETQRNKGNFPGRFSGRQFSNSRSEMNVSTLELGDSALYLCASSLGGQGGYEQYFGPGTRLTVT.

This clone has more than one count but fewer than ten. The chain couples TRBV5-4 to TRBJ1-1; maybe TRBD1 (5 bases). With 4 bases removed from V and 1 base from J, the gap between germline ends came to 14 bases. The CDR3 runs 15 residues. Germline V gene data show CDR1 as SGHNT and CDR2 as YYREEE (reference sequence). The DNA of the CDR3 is TGTGCCAGCAGCGGAGACAGAGCCGGGAACACTGAAGCTTTCTTT. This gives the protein CASSGDRAGNTEAFF.

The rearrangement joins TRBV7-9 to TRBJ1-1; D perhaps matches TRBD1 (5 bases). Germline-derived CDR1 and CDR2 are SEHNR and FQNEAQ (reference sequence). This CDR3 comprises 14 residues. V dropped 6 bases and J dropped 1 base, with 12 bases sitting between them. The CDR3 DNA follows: TGTGCCAGCAGTTCAATGACAGAGAACACTGAAGCTTTCTTT. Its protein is CASSSMTENTEAFF.

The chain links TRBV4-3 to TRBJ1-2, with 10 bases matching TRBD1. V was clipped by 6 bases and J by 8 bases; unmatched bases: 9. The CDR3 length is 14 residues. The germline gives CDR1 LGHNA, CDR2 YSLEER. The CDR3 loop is CASRPGQGGEGYTF. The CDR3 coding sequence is TGCGCCAGCAGACCCGGACAGGGGGGTGAGGGCTACACCTTC.

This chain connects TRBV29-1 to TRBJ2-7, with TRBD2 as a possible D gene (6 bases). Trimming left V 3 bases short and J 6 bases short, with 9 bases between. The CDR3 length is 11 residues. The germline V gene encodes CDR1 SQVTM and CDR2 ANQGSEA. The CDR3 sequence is CSVEGGSEQYF. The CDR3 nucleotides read TGCAGCGTTGAGGGGGGATCCGAGCAGTACTTC.

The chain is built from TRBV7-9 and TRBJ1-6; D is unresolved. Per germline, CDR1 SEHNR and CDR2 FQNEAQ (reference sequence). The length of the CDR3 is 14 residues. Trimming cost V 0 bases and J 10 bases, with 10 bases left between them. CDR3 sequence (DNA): TGTGCCAGCAGCTTAGCTAGGGCGGGGTCACCCCTCCACTTT. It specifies CASSLARAGSPLHF.

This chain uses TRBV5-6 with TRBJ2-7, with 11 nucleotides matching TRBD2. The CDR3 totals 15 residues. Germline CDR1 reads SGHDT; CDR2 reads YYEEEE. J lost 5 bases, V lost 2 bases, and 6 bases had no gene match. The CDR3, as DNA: TGTGCCAGCAGCTTTAGACTAGCGGGATTTAACGAGCAGTACTTC. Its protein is CASSFRLAGFNEQYF.

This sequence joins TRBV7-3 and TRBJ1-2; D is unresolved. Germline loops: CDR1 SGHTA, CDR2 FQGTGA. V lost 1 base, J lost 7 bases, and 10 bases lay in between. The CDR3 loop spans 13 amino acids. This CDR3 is CASSLKAGSGYTF. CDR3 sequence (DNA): TGTGCCAGCAGCTTAAAAGCAGGCTCTGGCTACACCTTC.

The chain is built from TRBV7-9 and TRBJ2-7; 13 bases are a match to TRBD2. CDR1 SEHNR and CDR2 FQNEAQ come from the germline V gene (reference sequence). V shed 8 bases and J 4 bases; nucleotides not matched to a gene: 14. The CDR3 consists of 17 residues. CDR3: CASVKGDLLAGGYEQYF. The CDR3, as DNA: TGTGCCAGCGTAAAGGGGGATCTACTAGCGGGAGGGTACGAGCAGTACTTC. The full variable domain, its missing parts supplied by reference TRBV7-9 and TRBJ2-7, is DTGVSQNPRHKITKRGQNVTFRCDPISEHNRLYWYRQTLGQGPEFLTYFQNEAQLEKSRLLSDRFSAERPKGSFSTLEIQRTEQGDSAMYLCASVKGDLLAGGYEQYFGPGTRLTVT.